Shown below are 13 T cell receptor beta chains from a single sample sequenced in a study of technical replicates of blood from a handful of donors. Repertoires were generated with immunoSEQ multiplex PCR, while TCRdb's copy carries only in-frame clones and drops some. The sample has tens of thousands of clones, 90% to 95% seen once; the top ten hold about 0.23%. Source material: T cells isolated from PBMCs. These receptors all come from a human donor in good health.

In this sample, this clone turned up once. The gene calls are TRBV7-2 and TRBJ1-3, with D hard to call. Germline V gene sequence: CDR1 SGHTA, CDR2 FQGNSA. The length of the CDR3 is 16 residues. V was shortened by 1 base and J by 0 bases, with 10 bases between the two germline ends. The CDR3 DNA reads TGTGCCAGCAGCTTAGAGTACTTTCGCTCTGGAAACACCATATATTTT. It encodes CASSLEYFRSGNTIYF.

The CDR3 sequence is CSVGQGYNQPQHF. The CDR3 DNA sequence: TGCAGCGTGGGACAGGGTTACAATCAGCCCCAGCATTTT. This chain connects TRBV29-1 to TRBJ1-5, with 9 positions matching TRBD1. V lost 6 bases and J lost 3; bases outside the gene matches: 3. CDR1 is SQVTM, CDR2 ANQGSEA, per germline. This CDR3 has 13 residues.

The chain recombines TRBV29-1 with TRBJ2-1; tentative D call: TRBD2 (6 bases). Trimming left V 1 base short and J 7 bases short, with 14 bases between. This CDR3 comprises 14 residues. Germline assignment: CDR1 SQVTM and CDR2 ANQGSEA. CDR3 in amino acids: CSVEGASDGNEQFF. The DNA for the CDR3 is TGCAGCGTTGAAGGGGCTAGCGATGGGAATGAGCAGTTCTTC.

The rearrangement links TRBV2 to TRBJ1-6; D gene unclear. The germline V and J ends were trimmed by 3 bases and 7 bases, with 16 bases remaining between them. The V gene's germline CDR1 is SNHLY and CDR2 FYNNEI. This CDR3 contains 16 residues. The DNA for the CDR3 is TGTGCCAGCAGTGAGTTTGGCACAAAACCCAATTCACCCCTCCACTTT. This codes for CASSEFGTKPNSPLHF.

J is TRBJ2-7 and V is TRBV18, with TRBD2 as a possible D gene (6 bases). The CDR3 covers 15 residues. The germline gives CDR1 KGHSH, CDR2 LQKENI. Between the trimmed V and J ends, which lost 4 bases and 2 bases, there was a span of 15 bases. Here the CDR3 reads CASSLAGGVAYEQYF. The CDR3 DNA reads as TGTGCCAGCTCACTTGCCGGCGGGGTAGCCTACGAGCAGTACTTC.

V and J are TRBV10-3 and TRBJ2-7; 11 bases are shared with TRBD1. The CDR3 has 15 residues. Germline lookup yields CDR1 ENHRY and CDR2 SYGVKD. Trimming took 1 base from V and 6 from J; bases not matched to a gene: 5. The CDR3 protein is CAISEYRDRGSEQYF. CDR3 in DNA: TGTGCCATCAGTGAGTACCGGGACAGGGGGAGCGAGCAGTACTTC.

The genes are TRBV12-5 and TRBJ1-5; the D gene is possibly TRBD1 (6 bases). Looked up from germline, CDR1 is LGHNT and CDR2 is FRNRAP. Trimming stripped 4 bases from V and 3 bases from J, with 16 bases between. The CDR3 length is 16 residues. This CDR3 reads CASGYLTTGNNQPQHF. DNA of the CDR3: TGTGCTAGTGGTTATCTCACAACAGGGAACAATCAGCCCCAGCATTTT.

In nucleotides, the CDR3 is TGTGCCATCAGTGAGTCGCCGGGTAGCACAGATACGCAGTATTTT. This gives the protein CAISESPGSTDTQYF. This chain connects TRBV10-3 to TRBJ2-3; D not resolved. CDR3 length: 15 residues. Trimming cost V 0 bases and J 0 bases, with 7 bases left between them. CDR1 and CDR2 (germline): ENHRY, SYGVKD.

The J gene is TRBJ1-3, the V gene TRBV30; D ambiguous. V shed 2 bases and J shed 0 bases, with 5 bases lying between them. CDR1 and CDR2 from the germline V gene are GTSNPN and SVGIG (reference sequence). The CDR3 has 13 amino acids. The CDR3 reads CAWSSSSGNTIYF. In DNA form, the CDR3 reads TGTGCCTGGAGTTCTAGCTCTGGAAACACCATATATTTT.

The chain employs TRBV29-1 and TRBJ2-7, with 8 bases identical to TRBD1. This CDR3 is built from 14 residues. CDR1 is SQVTM and CDR2 is ANQGSEA in the germline V gene. With 4 bases clipped from V and 1 base from J, the junction kept 6 bases outside the gene matches. In DNA form, the CDR3 reads TGCAGCGTTGGAGGGACAGGTCAGTCCTACGAGCAGTACTTC. Translating it yields CSVGGTGQSYEQYF.

This rearrangement joins TRBV5-1 to TRBJ1-4, with TRBD1 identical over 7 bases. The ends lost 0 bases at V and 0 bases at J; junction bases unmatched: 2. CDR1 and CDR2 (germline): SGHRS, YFSETQ. The CDR3 consists of 16 residues. The DNA of the CDR3 is TGCGCCAGCAGCTTGGGACAGGGCGCAACTAATGAAAAACTGTTTTTT. Translated: CASSLGQGATNEKLFF.

This sequence joins TRBV10-3 and TRBJ2-1, with 9 bases lining up with TRBD1. The germline CDR1 and CDR2 sequences are ENHRY and SYGVKD. The CDR3 is 14 residues long. The junction had 2 bases not matched to a gene; V was cut back by 5 bases and J by 3 bases. The CDR3 nucleotides read TGTGCCATCAGTCGGGACAGGGACTACAATGAGCAGTTCTTC. It translates to CAISRDRDYNEQFF.

This chain joins TRBV11-2 and TRBJ1-5; D is unresolved. V was pared by 10 bases and J by 4 bases, with 11 bases between. Germline V gene lookup returns CDR1 SGHAT and CDR2 FQNNGV. The length of the CDR3 is 12 residues. The CDR3 DNA follows: TGTGCCACTCGAGGGAGGAATCAGCCCCAGCATTTT. This encodes CATRGRNQPQHF. Drawing the rest from reference TRBV11-2 and TRBJ1-5, the complete variable domain is EAGVAQSPRYKIIEKRQSVAFWCNPISGHATLYWYQQILGQGPKLLIQFQNNGVVDDSQLPKDRFSAERLKGVDSTLKIQPAKLEDSAVYLCATRGRNQPQHFGDGTRLSIL.